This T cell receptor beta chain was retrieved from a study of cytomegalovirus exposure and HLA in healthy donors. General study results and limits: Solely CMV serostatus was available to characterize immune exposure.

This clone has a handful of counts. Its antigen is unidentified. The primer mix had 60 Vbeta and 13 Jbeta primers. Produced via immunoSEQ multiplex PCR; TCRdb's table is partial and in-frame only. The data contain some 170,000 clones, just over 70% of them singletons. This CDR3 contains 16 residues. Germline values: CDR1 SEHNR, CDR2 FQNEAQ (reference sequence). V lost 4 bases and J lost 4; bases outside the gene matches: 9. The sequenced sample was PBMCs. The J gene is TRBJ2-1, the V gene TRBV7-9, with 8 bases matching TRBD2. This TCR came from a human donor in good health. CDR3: CASSSRGGTTYNEQFF. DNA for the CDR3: TGTGCCAGCAGCTCCCGCGGGGGGACCACATACAATGAGCAGTTCTTC.